Detailed here is one T cell receptor (beta chain). The target of this receptor is not known. The sample holds no much larger clone one base away, and base qualities are not on file. This entry comes from a study of blood T cell repertoires in COVID-19 (dated by TCRdb to the early 2020s). As for the study more broadly: Collaborator samples came from the United States, Italy and Spain and covered acute and convalescent phases of COVID-19. The repertoires were made available in a free public database intended to serve as a resource for research on the immune response to SARS-CoV-2. The samples were drawn from two sources: the first 160 participants of the ongoing ImmuneRACE study, and 1,000 to 1,500 subjects contributed by 6 global collaborators. HLA class I and class II types, where available, came from metadata supplied by the sample provider rather than from assay-based typing. The prospective study material was composed of cDNA or gDNA derived from T cells, B-cell-depleted T cells, or PBMCs. Nearly every sample came with metadata listing a de-identified subject ID, COVID-19 status, age in years and sex. Deeply sampled blood TCRbeta repertoires from subjects exposed to, actively infected with, or recovered from COVID-19 were included in the dataset. Results the study describes overall, beyond this receptor: How much clinical and demographic metadata was included differed by source and by participant, and the metadata was provided uncurated.

The collaborating institutions used their own protocols to collect whole blood in K2EDTA tubes. For TCRbeta analysis, collaborators shipped samples as frozen whole blood, isolated PBMCs, or DNA extracted from either of those sample types. TCRbeta CDR3 regions were amplified from genomic DNA using the immunoSEQ Assay, a bias-controlled multiplex PCR. The source study handled its data this way. Nucleated cell counts per sample were estimated from amplification of reference gene primers within the assay. Sequence reads were collapsed and filtered to measure the absolute abundance of every unique TCRbeta CDR3 rearrangement. Productive Simpson clonality was computed per sample as the square root of Simpson's diversity index over productive rearrangements. TCRdb retrieved this table from immuneACCESS and kept in-frame rearrangements only. Not all clones are present; in checked studies, unresolved V genes account for under half, and no reason is known for the remainder. The DNA gave D and trimming, while V, J and clone size come from that table. The table for this sample lists around 68,000 clones; around nine tenths of them were counted only once. The top ten clonotypes cover about 2.1% of the sample.

The CDR1 and CDR2 encoded by the germline V gene are MDHEN and SYDVKM. The CDR3 has 14 amino acids, counting the end cysteine and phenylalanine. Kept here is only the CDR3 DNA, which spans 42 bases and is read in frame from base 1. The junction shows trimming of 11 bases on V and 2 bases on J, plus 18 bases between the germline ends. The chain is assembled from TRBV28 and TRBJ1-1; 5 matching bases give a weak D call of TRBD1. This TCR was sampled from a human donor in a cohort sampled during active COVID-19. Sequenced material: peripheral blood. The sequence in DNA is TGTGCCGCGAAATTGGGGGGGAAAAACACTGAAGCTTTCTTT. Its product reads: CAAKLGGKNTEAFF.